The following is a T cell receptor beta chain sequence with its context. The antigen is undetermined. The data were obtained in a study of cytomegalovirus exposure and HLA in healthy donors. The PCR contained 60 Vbeta and 13 Jbeta primers. TCRdb's copy holds only in-frame clones and misses some; the assay was immunoSEQ multiplex PCR. The table includes nearly 65,000 clones, around 73% detected once. The CDR3 is 15 residues long. J lost 2 bases, V lost 7 bases, and 8 bases had no gene match. The germline V gene encodes CDR1 SNHLY and CDR2 FYNNEI. Study observations and caveats: Earlier analysis found most TCR beta V segments productive about 90% or about 30% of the time. Sequencing likely produced, as an artifact, a cluster of highly shared sequence variants.

Though nominally healthy at sampling, donors likely had unrecorded immune exposures. Sequenced: PBMCs. The V call is TRBV2, the J call TRBJ2-5, with TRBD1 matching 9 bases. The sequence was collected from a man aged 45-65 years in good health and CMV-seronegative. For the CDR3, the DNA is TGTGCCAGCAAACCGGGACAGGGCCGGCAAGAGACCCAGTACTTC. This codes for CASKPGQGRQETQYF.